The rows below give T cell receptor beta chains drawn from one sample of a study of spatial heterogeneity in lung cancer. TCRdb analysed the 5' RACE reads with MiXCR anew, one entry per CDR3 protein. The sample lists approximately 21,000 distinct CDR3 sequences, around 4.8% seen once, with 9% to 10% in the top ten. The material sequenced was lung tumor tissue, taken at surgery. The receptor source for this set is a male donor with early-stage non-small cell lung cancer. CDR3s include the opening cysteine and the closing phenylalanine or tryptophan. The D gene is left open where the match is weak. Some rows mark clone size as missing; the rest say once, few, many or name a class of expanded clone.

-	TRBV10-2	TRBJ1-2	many	TGCGCCAGCAGTGAGGGTAGACAGGCGTATTATGGCTACACCTTC	CASSEGRQAYYGYTF
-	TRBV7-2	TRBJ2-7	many	TGTGCCAGCAGCTCTTCGCGATACGAGCAGTACTTC	CASSSSRYEQYF
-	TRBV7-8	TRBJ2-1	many	TGTGCCAGCAGCCCATGGGGTGACTGGAGCTCCTACAATGAGCAGTTCTTC	CASSPWGDWSSYNEQFF
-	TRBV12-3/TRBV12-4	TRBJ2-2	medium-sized	TGTGCCAGCAGTTCCAGTAACACCGGGGAGCTGTTTTTT	CASSSSNTGELFF
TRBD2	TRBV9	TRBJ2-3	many	TGTGCCAGCAGCCCAAGGCCAGCGGGGGGAGGGGATACGCAGTATTTT	CASSPRPAGGGDTQYF
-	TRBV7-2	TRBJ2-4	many	TGTGCCAGCAGCCCTGGGGTAGCGGCGAACATTCAGTACTTC	CASSPGVAANIQYF
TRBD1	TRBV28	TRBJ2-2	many	TGTGCCAGCAGAAACAGGGGAACCGGGGAGCTGTTTTTT	CASRNRGTGELFF
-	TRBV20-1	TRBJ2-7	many	TGCAGTGCCCTAGGGAACTCTCGAGACGAGCAGTACTTC	CSALGNSRDEQYF
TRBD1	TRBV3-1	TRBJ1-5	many	TGTGCCAGCAGCCTGGGACAGGGAATCAATCAGCCCCAGCATTTT	CASSLGQGINQPQHF
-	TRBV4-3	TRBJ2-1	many	TGCGCCAGCAGCCAAGATCAAACGGGGTCAGGGCAGTTCTTC	CASSQDQTGSGQFF
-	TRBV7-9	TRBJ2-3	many	TGTGCCAGCAGCTTAGAAGTAACCCATACGCAGTATTTT	CASSLEVTHTQYF
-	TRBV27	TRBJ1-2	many	TGTGCCACCACGGACTCCTTCGGGGGCTACACCTTC	CATTDSFGGYTF
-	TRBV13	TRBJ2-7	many	TGTGCCAGCAGCTTATCCCGGGCTTCCTACGAGCAGTACTTC	CASSLSRASYEQYF
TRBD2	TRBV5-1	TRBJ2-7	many	TGCGCCAGCAGCACCGGGACTAGCAGCAACGAGCAGTACTTC	CASSTGTSSNEQYF
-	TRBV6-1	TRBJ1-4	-	TGTGCCAGCGGAGGGACGGTCTCTGAAAAACTGTTTTTT	CASGGTVSEKLFF
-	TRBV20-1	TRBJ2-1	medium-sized	TGCAGTGCTAGAGATAATTCAATTGCCCTCAGCCATGAGCAGTTCTTC	CSARDNSIALSHEQFF
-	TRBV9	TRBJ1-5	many	TGTGCCAGCAGCGTGAGTATCAATCAGCCCCAGCATTTT	CASSVSINQPQHF
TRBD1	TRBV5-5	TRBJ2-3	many	TGTGCCAGCAGCGGAGAGACAGGGGGCGGAAGCACAGATACGCAGTATTTT	CASSGETGGGSTDTQYF
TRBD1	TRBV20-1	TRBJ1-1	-	TGCAGTGCTAAAAGGACAGGCCCGGACACTGAAGCTTTCTTT	CSAKRTGPDTEAFF
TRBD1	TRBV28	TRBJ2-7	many	TGTGCCAGCAGTTTTGAGGACAGGGGGTACGAGCAGTACTTC	CASSFEDRGYEQYF
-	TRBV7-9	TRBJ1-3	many	TGTGCCAGCAGCTTGCCGCCAGGACCTGGAAACACCATATATTTT	CASSLPPGPGNTIYF
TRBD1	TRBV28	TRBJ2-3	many	TGTGCCAGCACCCGATTCGCACAGGGGGCGCGGGGCACAGATACGCAGTATTTT	CASTRFAQGARGTDTQYF
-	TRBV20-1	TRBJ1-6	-	TGCAGTGCTAAGGACGGACAAGTGTGGAATTCACCCCTCCACTTT	CSAKDGQVWNSPLHF
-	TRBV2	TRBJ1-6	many	TGTGCCAGCCGGACAGAAAAGAGAAGCTCCTATAATTCACCCCTCCACTTT	CASRTEKRSSYNSPLHF
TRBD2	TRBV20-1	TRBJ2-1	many	TGCAGTGTGGAGAAACGACTAGCGGGGACCAATGAGCAGTTCTTC	CSVEKRLAGTNEQFF
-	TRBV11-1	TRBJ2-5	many	TGTGCCAGCAGCTTCCGCACAAGTAAGGAGACCCAGTACTTC	CASSFRTSKETQYF
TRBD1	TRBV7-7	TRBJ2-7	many	TGTGCCAGCAGCCGAATGGACAGGGACTCACAAATTTCCTACGAGCAGTACTTC	CASSRMDRDSQISYEQYF
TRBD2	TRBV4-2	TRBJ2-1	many	TGTGCCAGCAGCCAAGATCTCGGACTAGCGGATTCCTACAATGAGCAGTTCTTC	CASSQDLGLADSYNEQFF
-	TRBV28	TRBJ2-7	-	TGTGCCAGCAAACCCCCGACAGGGAGGAAGTACTTC	CASKPPTGRKYF
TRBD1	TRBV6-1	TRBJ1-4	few	TGTGCCAGCAGTGTGACAGGGGGAATAGAAAAACTGTTTTTT	CASSVTGGIEKLFF
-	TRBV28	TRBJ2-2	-	TGTGCCAGCACCCTGACCCGAGGGGAGCTGTTTTTT	CASTLTRGELFF
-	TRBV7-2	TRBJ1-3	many	TGTGCCAGCAGCCTCAGAACCACGGGACAAGCTGGAAACACCATATATTTT	CASSLRTTGQAGNTIYF
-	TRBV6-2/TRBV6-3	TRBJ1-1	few	TGTGCCAGCAGTTACGGGCAGGGGCTCAGGGTCCCTGAAGCTTTCTTT	CASSYGQGLRVPEAFF
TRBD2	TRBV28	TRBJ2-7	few	TGTGCCGTTCGACTAGCGGGACGGAAGGAGCAGTACTTC	CAVRLAGRKEQYF
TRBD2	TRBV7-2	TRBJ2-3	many	TGTGCCAGCAGCCGCGTCAGCGGGGGGGCAGCTGATACGCAGTATTTT	CASSRVSGGAADTQYF
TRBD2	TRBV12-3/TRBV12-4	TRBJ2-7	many	TGTGCCAGCAGCCGCGGGACTAGCGGGAGATACGAGCAGTACTTC	CASSRGTSGRYEQYF
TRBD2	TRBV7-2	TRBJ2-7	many	TGTGCCAGCGCGGGACTAGCTGTAGGCGAGCAGTACTTC	CASAGLAVGEQYF
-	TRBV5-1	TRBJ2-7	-	TGCGCCAGCAGCCCGACTCTTAGCTCCTACGAGCAGTACTTC	CASSPTLSSYEQYF
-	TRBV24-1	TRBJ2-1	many	TGTGCCACCAGTCCCTCGGGAAGAGGGAGGAACAATGAGCAGTTCTTC	CATSPSGRGRNNEQFF
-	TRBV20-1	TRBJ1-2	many	TGCAGTGGGTTGGAAGGGATACTTGGCTACACCTTC	CSGLEGILGYTF
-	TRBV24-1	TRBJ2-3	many	TGTGCCACCAGTGACATTCAGGGGTTGACAGATACGCAGTATTTT	CATSDIQGLTDTQYF
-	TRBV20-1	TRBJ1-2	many	TGCAGTGCTAGAGATCCGAAGCAGGGCTGGGATGGCTACACCTTC	CSARDPKQGWDGYTF
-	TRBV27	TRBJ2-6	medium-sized	TGTGCCAGCAGTTACCTCTCCGGCTCTGGGGCCAACGTCCTGACTTTC	CASSYLSGSGANVLTF
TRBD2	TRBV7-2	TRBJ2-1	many	TGTGCCAGCAGCTTAAGTAGCGGGAGCTACAATGAGCAGTTCTTC	CASSLSSGSYNEQFF
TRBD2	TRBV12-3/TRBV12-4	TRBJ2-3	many	TGTGCCAGCAGTTCGGGACTAGCGGGAGGGTTGGCAGATACGCAGTATTTT	CASSSGLAGGLADTQYF
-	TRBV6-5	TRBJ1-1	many	TGTGCCGTAGAAGGGGGGGTAAACACTGAAGCTTTCTTT	CAVEGGVNTEAFF